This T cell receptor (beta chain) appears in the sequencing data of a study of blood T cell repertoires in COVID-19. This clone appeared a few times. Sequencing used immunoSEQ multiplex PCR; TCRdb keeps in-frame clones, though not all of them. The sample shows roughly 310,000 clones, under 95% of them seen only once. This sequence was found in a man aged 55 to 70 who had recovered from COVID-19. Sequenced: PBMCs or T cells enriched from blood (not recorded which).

Written as DNA, the CDR3 is TGTGCCAGCAGCTGGGACAGTTCAAATGAAAAACTGTTTTTT. It yields the protein CASSWDSSNEKLFF. This chain connects TRBV28 to TRBJ1-4, with 7 bases identical to TRBD1. After removal of 6 bases from V and 5 bases from J, the junction contained 6 bases not matched to a gene. Germline V lookup: CDR1 MDHEN, CDR2 SYDVKM. CDR3 length: 14 residues.